These T cell receptor beta chains were read from a single sample in a study of patients and donors after allogeneic stem cell transplantation. MiXCR, applied by TCRdb to the RT-PCR reads, yields one record per CDR3 protein. The table shows roughly 940,000 distinct CDR3 sequences, with more than 15% occurring only once. The material sequenced was blood, either unsorted or a sorted T cell fraction (not recorded which). The receptors stem from a human donor who was either an allogeneic HSCT recipient or a stem cell or donor lymphocyte infusion donor (not recorded which). It is not recorded whose cells these are; they may come from a transplant donor. The CDR3 runs from the conserved cysteine through the conserved F or W. Fields, in order: V gene, clone size, J gene, D gene, CDR3 protein, CDR3 DNA. A D gene is named only where the DNA matches it firmly. Clone size, where shown, is once, few, many, or a class for clones that have expanded.

>TRBV20-1|few|TRBJ2-4|TRBD2
CSAPPLAGGGDIQYF
TGCAGTGCACCCCCCCTAGCGGGAGGGGGGGACATTCAGTACTTC
>TRBV7-6|-|TRBJ2-2|TRBD2
CASSLAIILAGRTNTGELFF
TGTGCCAGCAGCTTAGCGATTATACTAGCGGGGAGGACCAACACCGGGGAGCTGTTTTTT
>TRBV12-3/TRBV12-4|many|TRBJ1-5|-
CASSLGRSDNQPQHF
TGTGCCAGCAGTTTAGGGCGGAGTGACAATCAGCCCCAGCATTTT
>TRBV11-2|-|TRBJ2-7|TRBD2
CASSSGLLAGAYLGEQYF
TGTGCCAGCAGCTCAGGATTGCTAGCGGGGGCCTATTTGGGGGAGCAGTACTTC
>TRBV7-8|-|TRBJ1-5|TRBD1
CASSTSAGTGTLFNQPQHF
TGTGCCAGCAGCACCTCCGCCGGGACAGGGACTCTCTTCAATCAGCCCCAGCATTTT
>TRBV5-1|-|TRBJ1-2|TRBD1
CASSLVRTGFNYGYTF
TGCGCCAGCAGCTTGGTTAGGACAGGGTTCAACTATGGCTACACCTTC
>TRBV7-6|-|TRBJ1-1|-
CASSFRDGGAEAFF
TGTGCCAGCAGCTTCAGGGACGGCGGCGCTGAAGCTTTCTTT
>TRBV27|-|TRBJ1-3|-
CASSPLRAGGNTTYF
TGTGCCAGCAGTCCCCTTAGGGCAGGCGGAAACACCACATATTTT
>TRBV5-1|few|TRBJ1-1|TRBD1
CASSLAQGWGEAFF
TGCGCCAGCAGCTTGGCACAGGGGTGGGGTGAAGCTTTCTTT
>TRBV10-3|many|TRBJ2-1|-
CAIREDQTYNEQFF
TGTGCCATCAGGGAAGACCAGACTTACAATGAGCAGTTCTTC
>TRBV10-3|few|TRBJ1-2|-
CATNQQSKNGYTF
TGTGCCACCAATCAGCAAAGTAAGAATGGCTACACCTTC
>TRBV6-2/TRBV6-3|once|TRBJ2-1|TRBD1
CASAPQGAGNEQFF
TGTGCCAGCGCACCACAGGGGGCTGGAAATGAGCAGTTCTTC
>TRBV28|few|TRBJ2-7|-
CASSLFQFEGYEQYF
TGTGCCAGCAGTTTATTCCAGTTTGAAGGCTACGAGCAGTACTTC
>TRBV12-3/TRBV12-4|many|TRBJ1-3|-
CASSAIPSRGNTIYF
TGTGCCAGCAGTGCAATTCCTAGCCGCGGAAACACCATATATTTT
>TRBV7-9|-|TRBJ1-2|-
CASTRLKGDAIYGYTF
TGTGCCAGCACCCGTTTGAAGGGGGACGCAATCTATGGCTACACCTTC
>TRBV11-2|-|TRBJ2-7|TRBD1
CASSLSGQGDYEQYF
TGTGCCAGCAGCTTATCGGGGCAGGGGGACTACGAGCAGTACTTC